A selection of T cell receptor beta chains follows, all from one sample in a study of identical twins. TCRdb re-called the 5' RACE reads through MiXCR, storing one row per CDR3 protein. The profile shows around 1.7 million distinct CDR3 sequences, less than 35% of them singletons. Sequencing input: cord blood. The receptor set was obtained from a newborn girl in good health. The CDR3 runs from the conserved cysteine through the conserved F or W. Each record gives: J gene, clone size, V gene, D gene, CDR3 DNA, CDR3 protein. A D gene is named only where the DNA matches it firmly. Not all rows give a size; the values are once, few, many and, for expanded clones, a class.

J: TRBJ2-3; size: -; V: TRBV10-3; D: -; DNA: TGTGCCATCAGGGGCCCACGGGGAGATACGCAGTATTTT; CDR3: CAIRGPRGDTQYF
J: TRBJ2-1; size: -; V: TRBV24-1; D: TRBD1; DNA: TGTGCCACCAGTGATTCACAGGGGCCCTACAATGAGCAGTTCTTC; CDR3: CATSDSQGPYNEQFF
J: TRBJ2-7; size: many; V: TRBV6-1; D: TRBD1; DNA: TGTGCCAGCCCTAAGGTAGGGACAGCATCCTACGAGCAGTACTTC; CDR3: CASPKVGTASYEQYF
J: TRBJ2-1; size: -; V: TRBV4-2; D: TRBD2; DNA: TGTGCCAGCAGCCAGGCGGGGACTAGCGATTACAATGAGCAGTTCTTC; CDR3: CASSQAGTSDYNEQFF
J: TRBJ2-3; size: -; V: TRBV20-1; D: -; DNA: TGCAGTGCGAGGCGATTTAGCACAGATACGCAGTATTTT; CDR3: CSARRFSTDTQYF
J: TRBJ2-1; size: -; V: TRBV7-2; D: -; DNA: TGTGCCAGCAGCTTTTCGCAGGTACAAGAGACCCAGTTCTTC; CDR3: CASSFSQVQETQFF
J: TRBJ2-7; size: -; V: TRBV20-1; D: -; DNA: TGCAGTGCTAGAGAGCCGACTAGATCGATCTCCTACGAGCAGTACTTC; CDR3: CSAREPTRSISYEQYF
J: TRBJ1-4; size: -; V: TRBV5-6; D: TRBD1; DNA: TGTGCCAGCAGCCTAGGGACAGTTAGACGTGAAAAACTGTTTTTT; CDR3: CASSLGTVRREKLFF
J: TRBJ2-1; size: -; V: TRBV28; D: TRBD2; DNA: TGTGCCAGCACCGCCGTGGAGGTAGCGGGAGGCAATGAGCAGTTCTTC; CDR3: CASTAVEVAGGNEQFF
J: TRBJ2-3; size: few; V: TRBV25-1; D: -; DNA: TGTGCCAGCAGTGAACCGGCAGGAGCCACAGATACGCAGTATTTT; CDR3: CASSEPAGATDTQYF
J: TRBJ2-1; size: -; V: TRBV6-1; D: TRBD2; DNA: TGTGCCAGCAGTGACCCGGGACGAGCGGGAGGGTCCCTTTGGGGGAATGAGCAGTTCTTC; CDR3: CASSDPGRAGGSLWGNEQFF
J: TRBJ1-5; size: few; V: TRBV12-3/TRBV12-4; D: -; DNA: TGTGCCAGCAGTTTATGGGGGGGAGAGTTATATAGCAATCAGCCCCAGCATTTT; CDR3: CASSLWGGELYSNQPQHF
J: TRBJ2-1; size: -; V: TRBV28; D: -; DNA: TGTGCCAGCAGTTCCCCCGGACTTTACAATGAGCAGTTCTTC; CDR3: CASSSPGLYNEQFF
J: TRBJ2-7; size: few; V: TRBV28; D: TRBD1; DNA: TGTGCCAGCAGTCCCTACCTTGGACAGGGTGGCGAGCAGTACTTC; CDR3: CASSPYLGQGGEQYF
J: TRBJ2-3; size: few; V: TRBV24-1; D: TRBD2; DNA: TGTGCCACCAGTGATGGCAGGACTAGCGGGATAACCACAGATACGCAGTATTTT; CDR3: CATSDGRTSGITTDTQYF
J: TRBJ1-5; size: few; V: TRBV6-1; D: TRBD1; DNA: TGTGCCAGCAGAGCTTGGTTTGGACAGGGCATTTGGCCCCAGCATTTT; CDR3: CASRAWFGQGIWPQHF
J: TRBJ2-3; size: -; V: TRBV29-1; D: -; DNA: TGCAGCGTTGGCAGGGAAACAGATACGCAGTATTTT; CDR3: CSVGRETDTQYF
J: TRBJ2-7; size: -; V: TRBV12-3/TRBV12-4; D: -; DNA: TGTGCCAGCAGAAGGGACGGACAGAGCTCCTACGAGCAGTACTTC; CDR3: CASRRDGQSSYEQYF
J: TRBJ2-7; size: few; V: TRBV12-3/TRBV12-4; D: -; DNA: TGTGCCAGCAGTTTCGACGACACAGGCTCCTCCTACGAGCAGTACTTC; CDR3: CASSFDDTGSSYEQYF
J: TRBJ2-7; size: -; V: TRBV7-2; D: TRBD2; DNA: TGTGCCAGCAGCTTAGTGGCCGGGACTAGCATTACCTACGAGCAGTACTTC; CDR3: CASSLVAGTSITYEQYF
J: TRBJ2-3; size: -; V: TRBV5-1; D: -; DNA: TGCGCCAGCAGCTTGGCCGCGTGGACAGATACGCAGTATTTT; CDR3: CASSLAAWTDTQYF
J: TRBJ2-3; size: few; V: TRBV25-1; D: TRBD2; DNA: TGTGCCAGCAGTGGCGTAGCGGGGCTGGGCGACACAGATACGCAGTATTTT; CDR3: CASSGVAGLGDTDTQYF
J: TRBJ2-1; size: -; V: TRBV20-1; D: -; DNA: TGCAGTGCTACGGGAGACGGACCCTACAATGAGCAGTTCTTC; CDR3: CSATGDGPYNEQFF
J: TRBJ1-4; size: -; V: TRBV7-9; D: -; DNA: TGTGCCAGCAGCTTAGCTGCCTCGGGCACATATGATGAAAAACTGTTTTTT; CDR3: CASSLAASGTYDEKLFF
J: TRBJ1-1; size: few; V: TRBV7-8; D: -; DNA: TGTGCCAGCAGCCCAGACGTCGCGGGAGCTTTCTTT; CDR3: CASSPDVAGAFF
J: TRBJ2-1; size: few; V: TRBV29-1; D: TRBD1; DNA: TGCAGCGTGGACAGGGTAGGGGGTTACAATGAGCAGTTCTTC; CDR3: CSVDRVGGYNEQFF
J: TRBJ1-2; size: -; V: TRBV20-1; D: -; DNA: TGCATTGCGGGCAACAGGGAAAACACCTTC; CDR3: CIAGNRENTF
J: TRBJ1-5; size: -; V: TRBV7-2; D: -; DNA: TGTGCCAGCAGCTGGGATAATAGGGCCCAGCATTTT; CDR3: CASSWDNRAQHF
J: TRBJ2-1; size: few; V: TRBV3-1; D: TRBD2; DNA: TGTGCCAGCAGCCAAGATCTAATAGCGGGAGCGAATCGGGATGAGCAGTTCTTC; CDR3: CASSQDLIAGANRDEQFF
J: TRBJ1-2; size: -; V: TRBV28; D: -; DNA: TGTGCCAGCACCACTACGGGAGAAGGCTACACCTTC; CDR3: CASTTTGEGYTF
J: TRBJ2-1; size: -; V: TRBV12-5; D: TRBD2; DNA: TGTGCTAGTGCCCTTAGCGGGGGAGGGCATGAGCAGTTCTTC; CDR3: CASALSGGGHEQFF
J: TRBJ2-4; size: -; V: TRBV9; D: -; DNA: TGTGCCAGCAGCGTAGGGGGACTCTTAGGTTACAATGAGCAGTACTTC; CDR3: CASSVGGLLGYNEQYF
J: TRBJ2-7; size: few; V: TRBV28; D: -; DNA: TGTGCCAGCAGTTTAGCCCAGCTGCCGTGGATTTATTACGAGCAGTACTTC; CDR3: CASSLAQLPWIYYEQYF
J: TRBJ2-7; size: -; V: TRBV9; D: TRBD2; DNA: TGTGCCGGCAGCGTAGGCGGGAGAGGTCCCTACGAGCAGTACTTC; CDR3: CAGSVGGRGPYEQYF
J: TRBJ1-1; size: few; V: TRBV3-1; D: -; DNA: TGTGCCAGCAGCCACAGACTCCCAGGGGCGGACACTGAAGCTTTCTTT; CDR3: CASSHRLPGADTEAFF
J: TRBJ2-1; size: few; V: TRBV2; D: -; DNA: TGTGCCAGCTATCTTGAGGGCTTAAATGAGCAGTTCTTC; CDR3: CASYLEGLNEQFF
J: TRBJ2-1; size: -; V: TRBV12-3/TRBV12-4; D: -; DNA: TGTGCCAGCAGTTTAAGGGGGGGCCCCCTCTACAATGAGCAGTTCTTC; CDR3: CASSLRGGPLYNEQFF
J: TRBJ2-1; size: -; V: TRBV6-5; D: TRBD2; DNA: TGTGCCAGCAATTTGTTAGCGGGAGCCACCAATGAGCAGTTCTTC; CDR3: CASNLLAGATNEQFF
J: TRBJ2-7; size: many; V: TRBV2; D: -; DNA: TGTGCCAGCAGGAAGGTGACAGGTCCCTACGAGCAGTACTTC; CDR3: CASRKVTGPYEQYF
J: TRBJ2-6; size: -; V: TRBV3-1; D: -; DNA: TGTGCCAGCACCCGACAGGGGGCCAACGTCCTGACTTTC; CDR3: CASTRQGANVLTF
J: TRBJ2-7; size: -; V: TRBV7-2; D: TRBD1; DNA: TGTGCCAGCGTCGACAGGGCCTCCTACGAGCAGTACTTC; CDR3: CASVDRASYEQYF
J: TRBJ2-3; size: -; V: TRBV25-1; D: -; DNA: TGTGCCAGCAGTTCCAGCGAGACCCGCACAGATACGCAGTATTTT; CDR3: CASSSSETRTDTQYF
J: TRBJ2-3; size: few; V: TRBV12-3/TRBV12-4; D: -; DNA: TGTGCCAGCAGTTTCGAGGGCGACTTTACAGATACGCAGTATTTT; CDR3: CASSFEGDFTDTQYF
J: TRBJ2-7; size: -; V: TRBV12-3/TRBV12-4; D: TRBD1; DNA: TGTGCCAGCAGAGAAACAGGGGGCATAGGCGAGCAGTACTTC; CDR3: CASRETGGIGEQYF
J: TRBJ1-4; size: -; V: TRBV4-2; D: TRBD1; DNA: TGTGCCAGCAGCCCTCCTACAGGGGGCCCAGCTAATGAAAAACTGTTTTTT; CDR3: CASSPPTGGPANEKLFF
J: TRBJ2-3; size: -; V: TRBV6-1; D: TRBD2; DNA: TGTGCCGGAGCCGGGACTAGGTCCCCAGATACGCAGTATTTT; CDR3: CAGAGTRSPDTQYF
J: TRBJ1-1; size: few; V: TRBV24-1; D: -; DNA: TGTGCCACCAGCCCACAGGGTCTGAGGACTGAAGCTTTCTTT; CDR3: CATSPQGLRTEAFF
J: TRBJ2-5; size: -; V: TRBV20-1; D: TRBD2; DNA: TGCAGTGCTGGAGATTTCAGGACTAGCGGCCAAGAGACCCAGTACTTC; CDR3: CSAGDFRTSGQETQYF
J: TRBJ2-3; size: many; V: TRBV14; D: -; DNA: TGTGCCAGCAGCCAAGCCCCAGATACGCAGTATTTT; CDR3: CASSQAPDTQYF
J: TRBJ1-1; size: few; V: TRBV20-1; D: -; DNA: TGCAGTGCTAGAGATGGGGAGGGGAACACTGAAGCTTTCTTT; CDR3: CSARDGEGNTEAFF
J: TRBJ2-1; size: -; V: TRBV7-2; D: TRBD1; DNA: TGTGCCAGCAGCTTAGTAATGGGACAGGGCTACAATGAGCAGTTCTTC; CDR3: CASSLVMGQGYNEQFF